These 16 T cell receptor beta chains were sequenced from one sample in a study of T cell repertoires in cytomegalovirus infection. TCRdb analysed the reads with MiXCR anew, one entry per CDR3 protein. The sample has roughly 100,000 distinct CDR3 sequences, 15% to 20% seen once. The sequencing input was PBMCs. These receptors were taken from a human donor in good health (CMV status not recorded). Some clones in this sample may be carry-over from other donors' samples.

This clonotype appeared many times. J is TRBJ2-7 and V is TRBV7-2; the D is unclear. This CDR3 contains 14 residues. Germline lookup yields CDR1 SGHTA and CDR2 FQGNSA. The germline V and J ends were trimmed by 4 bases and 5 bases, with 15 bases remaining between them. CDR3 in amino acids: CASSWAAGSHEQYF. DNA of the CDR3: TGTGCCAGCAGCTGGGCCGCAGGTTCCCACGAGCAGTACTTC.

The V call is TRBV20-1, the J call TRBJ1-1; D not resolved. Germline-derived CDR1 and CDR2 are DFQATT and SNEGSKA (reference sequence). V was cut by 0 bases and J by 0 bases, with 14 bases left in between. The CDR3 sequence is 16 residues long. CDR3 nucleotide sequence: TGCAGTGCTAGAGATCCCCGGAGTACCTTGAACACTGAAGCTTTCTTT. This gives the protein CSARDPRSTLNTEAFF.

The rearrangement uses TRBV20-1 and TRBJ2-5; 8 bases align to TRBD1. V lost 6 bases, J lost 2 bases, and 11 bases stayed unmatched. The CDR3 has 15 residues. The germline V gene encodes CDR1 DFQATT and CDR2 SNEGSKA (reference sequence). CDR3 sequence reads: CSAGRTGTRQETQYF. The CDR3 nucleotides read TGCAGTGCCGGGCGGACAGGGACCCGACAAGAGACCCAGTACTTC.

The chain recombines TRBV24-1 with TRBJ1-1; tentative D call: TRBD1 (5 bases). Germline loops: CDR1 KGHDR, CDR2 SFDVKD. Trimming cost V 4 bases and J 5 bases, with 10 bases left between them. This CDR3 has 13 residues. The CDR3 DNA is TGTGCCACCAGTGAAGCAGGGAAAACTGAAGCTTTCTTT. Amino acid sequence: CATSEAGKTEAFF.

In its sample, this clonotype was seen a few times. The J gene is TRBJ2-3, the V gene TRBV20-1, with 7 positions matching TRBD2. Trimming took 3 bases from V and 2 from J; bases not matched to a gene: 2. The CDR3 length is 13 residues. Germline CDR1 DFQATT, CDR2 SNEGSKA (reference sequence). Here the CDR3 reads CSASSGYTDTQYF. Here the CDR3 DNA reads TGCAGTGCTAGTAGCGGGTACACAGATACGCAGTATTTT.

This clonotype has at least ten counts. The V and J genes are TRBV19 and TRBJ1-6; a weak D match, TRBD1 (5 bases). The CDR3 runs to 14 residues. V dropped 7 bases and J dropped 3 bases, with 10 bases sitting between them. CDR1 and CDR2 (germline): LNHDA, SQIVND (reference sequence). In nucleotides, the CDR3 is TGTGCCAGTAAGGGGACCGACTATAATTCACCCCTCCACTTT. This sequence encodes CASKGTDYNSPLHF.

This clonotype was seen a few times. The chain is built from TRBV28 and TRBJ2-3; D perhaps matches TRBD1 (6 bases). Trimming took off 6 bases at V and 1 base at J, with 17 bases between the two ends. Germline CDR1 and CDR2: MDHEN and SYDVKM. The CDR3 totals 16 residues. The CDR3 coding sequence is TGTGCCAGCAGCCAAAGAAACAGGGATGGCACAGATACGCAGTATTTT. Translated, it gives CASSQRNRDGTDTQYF.

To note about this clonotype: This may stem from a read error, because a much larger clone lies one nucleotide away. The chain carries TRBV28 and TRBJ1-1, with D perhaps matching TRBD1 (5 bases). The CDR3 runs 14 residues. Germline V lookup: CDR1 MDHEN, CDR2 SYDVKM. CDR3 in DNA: TGTGCCGGCAGGCCCGGACAAGCGGTGCTTGAAGCTTTCTTT. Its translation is CAGRPGQAVLEAFF.

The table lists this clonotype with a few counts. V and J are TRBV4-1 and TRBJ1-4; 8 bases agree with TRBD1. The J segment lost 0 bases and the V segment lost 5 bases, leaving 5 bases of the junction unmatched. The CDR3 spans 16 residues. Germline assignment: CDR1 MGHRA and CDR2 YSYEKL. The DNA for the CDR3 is TGCGCCAGCAGCGAAAGACAGGGGACAACTAATGAAAAACTGTTTTTT. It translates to CASSERQGTTNEKLFF.

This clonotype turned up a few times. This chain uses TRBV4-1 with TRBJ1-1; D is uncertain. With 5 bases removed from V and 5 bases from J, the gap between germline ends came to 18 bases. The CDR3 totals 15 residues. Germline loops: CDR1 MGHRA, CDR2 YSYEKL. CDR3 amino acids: CASSGGPGVRTEAFF. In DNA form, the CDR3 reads TGCGCCAGCAGCGGAGGGCCGGGAGTACGGACTGAAGCTTTCTTT.

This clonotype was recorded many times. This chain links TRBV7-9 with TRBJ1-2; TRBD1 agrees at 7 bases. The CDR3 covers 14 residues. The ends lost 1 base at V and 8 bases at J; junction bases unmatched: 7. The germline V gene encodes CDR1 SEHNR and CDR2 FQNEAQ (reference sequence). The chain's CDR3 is CASSLDPTGRGYTF. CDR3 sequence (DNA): TGTGCCAGCAGCTTAGACCCGACAGGGAGAGGCTACACCTTC.

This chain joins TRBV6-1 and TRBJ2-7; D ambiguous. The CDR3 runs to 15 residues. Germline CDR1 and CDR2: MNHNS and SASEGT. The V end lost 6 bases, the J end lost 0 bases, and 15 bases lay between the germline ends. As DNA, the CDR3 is TGTGCCAGCAGCTTTGACTGTGCAAGCTCCTACGAGCAGTACTTC. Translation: CASSFDCASSYEQYF.

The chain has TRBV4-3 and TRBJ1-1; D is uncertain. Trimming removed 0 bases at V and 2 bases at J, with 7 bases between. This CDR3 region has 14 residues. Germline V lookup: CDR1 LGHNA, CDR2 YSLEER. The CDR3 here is CASSQERLNTEAFF. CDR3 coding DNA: TGCGCCAGCAGCCAAGAGCGTCTTAACACTGAAGCTTTCTTT.

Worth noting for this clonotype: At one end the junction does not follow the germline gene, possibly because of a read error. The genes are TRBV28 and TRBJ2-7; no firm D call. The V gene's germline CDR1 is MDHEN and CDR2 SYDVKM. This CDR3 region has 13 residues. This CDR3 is CASTPPGSYEHYF. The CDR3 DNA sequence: TGTGCCAGCACCCCCCCCGGCTCCTACGAGCATTACTTC.

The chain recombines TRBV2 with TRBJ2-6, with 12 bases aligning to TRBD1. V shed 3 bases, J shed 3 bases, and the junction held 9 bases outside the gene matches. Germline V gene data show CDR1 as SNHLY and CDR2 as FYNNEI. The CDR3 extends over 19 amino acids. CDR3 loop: CASSDPRGQGAGGANVLTF. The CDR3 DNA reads TGTGCCAGCAGTGACCCCCGGGGACAGGGGGCCGGTGGGGCCAACGTCCTGACTTTC.

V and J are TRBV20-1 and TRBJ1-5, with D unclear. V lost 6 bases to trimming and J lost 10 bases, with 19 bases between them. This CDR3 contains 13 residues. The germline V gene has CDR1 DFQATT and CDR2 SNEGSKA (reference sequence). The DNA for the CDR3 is TGCAGTGCCCGAGGGCCTTCCCTCATACCCCAGCATTTT. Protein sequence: CSARGPSLIPQHF.